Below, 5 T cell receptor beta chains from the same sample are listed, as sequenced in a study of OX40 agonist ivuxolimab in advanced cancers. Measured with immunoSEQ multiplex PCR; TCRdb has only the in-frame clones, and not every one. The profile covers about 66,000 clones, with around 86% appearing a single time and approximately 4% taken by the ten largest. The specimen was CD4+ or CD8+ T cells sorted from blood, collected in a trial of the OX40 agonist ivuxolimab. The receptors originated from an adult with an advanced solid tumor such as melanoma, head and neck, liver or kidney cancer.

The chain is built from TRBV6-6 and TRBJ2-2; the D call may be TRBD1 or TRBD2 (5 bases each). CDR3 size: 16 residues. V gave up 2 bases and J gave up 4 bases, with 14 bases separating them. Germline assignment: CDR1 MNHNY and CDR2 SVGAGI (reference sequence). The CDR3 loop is CASSYHTGLGTGELFF. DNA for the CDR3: TGTGCCAGCAGTTACCATACGGGGCTCGGCACCGGGGAGCTGTTTTTT.

This CDR3 reads CASSTRARDSTRNTEAFF. The CDR3 coding sequence is TGTGCCAGCAGCACCCGGGCGCGGGACAGTACCCGGAACACTGAAGCTTTCTTT. The rearrangement links TRBV11-2 to TRBJ1-1, with 7 bases matching TRBD1. V shed 5 bases, J shed 1 base, and the junction held 16 bases outside the gene matches. Germline-derived CDR1 and CDR2 are SGHAT and FQNNGV. CDR3 length: 18 amino acids. The variable domain in full, with the rest retrieved from reference TRBV11-2 and TRBJ1-1, is EAGVAQSPRYKIIEKRQSVAFWCNPISGHATLYWYQQILGQGPKLLIQFQNNGVVDDSQLPKDRFSAERLKGVDSTLKIQPAKLEDSAVYLCASSTRARDSTRNTEAFFGQGTRLTVV.

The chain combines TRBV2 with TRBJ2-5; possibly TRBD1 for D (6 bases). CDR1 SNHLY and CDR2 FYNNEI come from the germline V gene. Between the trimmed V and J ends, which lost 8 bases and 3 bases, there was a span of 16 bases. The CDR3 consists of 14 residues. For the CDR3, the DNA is TGTGCCAGCCAACACGACCGGACAGAAGAGACCCAGTACTTC. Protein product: CASQHDRTEETQYF.

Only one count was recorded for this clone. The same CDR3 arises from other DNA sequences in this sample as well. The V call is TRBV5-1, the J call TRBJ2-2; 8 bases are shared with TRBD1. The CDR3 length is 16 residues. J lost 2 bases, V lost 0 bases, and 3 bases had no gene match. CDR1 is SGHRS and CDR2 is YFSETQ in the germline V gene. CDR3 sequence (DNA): TGCGCCAGCAGCTTGGCCGGGACAGGTAACACCGGGGAGCTGTTTTTT. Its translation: CASSLAGTGNTGELFF.

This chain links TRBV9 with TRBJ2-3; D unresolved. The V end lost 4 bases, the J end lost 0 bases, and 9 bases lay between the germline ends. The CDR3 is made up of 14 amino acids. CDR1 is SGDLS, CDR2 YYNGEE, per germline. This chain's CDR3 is CASSFDVSTDTQYF. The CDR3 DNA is TGTGCCAGCAGCTTCGATGTGAGCACAGATACGCAGTATTTT.